This paragraph reports one T cell receptor beta chain. Its antigen has not been determined. Base qualities are not at hand, and no much larger clone is one base apart. The immunoSEQ assay, a bias-controlled multiplex PCR with V- and J-specific primers, was used to amplify TCR beta CDR3 regions from genomic DNA. A proprietary barcode and Illumina adapter sequences were added to the CDR3 amplicons in a second PCR step. An Illumina MiSeq instrument was used for sequencing of the CDR3 libraries. The original pipeline was this. Export and quality control were performed with immunoSEQ Analyzer 3.0, and downstream analyses were performed with R Bioconductor and Immunarch. Repertoire metrics were calculated using only productive rearrangements within the normalized downsampled data set. In the normalized cohort, clonotypes with more than 5 templates were defined as pathologically expanded. Repertoire diversity was measured with the Inverse Simpson Index. To capture all clonotypes, CMV-specificity analyses were performed on the non-normalized data set. The immuneACCESS repertoire file appears here via TCRdb, limited to in-frame rearrangements. These files lack a portion of the clones; in checked studies, under half of the deficit traces to unresolved V genes, and the cause of the others is not known. From that table come the V and J calls and clone size; the DNA was used to work out D and trimming. This sample holds around 5,000 clones; roughly 70% were observed only once. Around 27% of the sample is in the top ten clones.

The sample comes from a study of T cell clonotyping in hematopoietic cell transplantation (dated by TCRdb to the early 2020s). Concerning the study at large: The study collected 135 blood samples from approximately 40 consecutive transplant recipients and their related donors. Patients were recruited between September 2015 and 2017 and followed until late 2020 or death. What the authors observed across the whole study: Recipient repertoires showed only a small fraction of overlap with donor repertoires, and over 97% appeared de novo at the given depth. Broader posttransplant TCR repertoire diversity was predicted by donor and pretransplant recipient Inverse Simpson Index values. Sample size was limited, and cells were not sorted, so CD4 and CD8 repertoire contributions could not be separated. Recipient TCR diversity fell after transplant, with pathologically expanded clonotypes rising progressively from day 30 to day 180.

The time point tag for this specimen amounts to: 180 days after allo-HCT. Blood from recipients was drawn roughly 28 days before transplant, then again at days 30, 100 and 180 after transplant. Nuclei Lysis Solution was used to extract genomic DNA from fresh or cryopreserved unfractionated peripheral blood mononuclear cells. From the cysteine up to the phenylalanine, the CDR3 has a length of 14 residues. The entry retains the CDR3 DNA only, 42 bases that are in frame from base 1. At the junction V is shortened by 3 bases and J by 3 bases; bases outside the gene matches: 5. The CDR1 and CDR2 encoded by the germline V gene are SGDLS and YYNGEE.

Sample: PBMCs, taken 180 days after allogeneic stem cell transplant. The clonotype comes from a male patient in his forties or fifties who had an allogeneic stem cell transplant from an unrelated donor, so the T cells may come from the graft donor. Some clones in this sample may be carry-over from other donors' samples. The V and J genes are TRBV9 and TRBJ2-7; 8 junctional bases match TRBD1. The CDR3: CASSGRTGHYEQYF. The DNA sequence follows: TGTGCCAGCAGCGGACGGACAGGGCACTACGAGCAGTACTTC.